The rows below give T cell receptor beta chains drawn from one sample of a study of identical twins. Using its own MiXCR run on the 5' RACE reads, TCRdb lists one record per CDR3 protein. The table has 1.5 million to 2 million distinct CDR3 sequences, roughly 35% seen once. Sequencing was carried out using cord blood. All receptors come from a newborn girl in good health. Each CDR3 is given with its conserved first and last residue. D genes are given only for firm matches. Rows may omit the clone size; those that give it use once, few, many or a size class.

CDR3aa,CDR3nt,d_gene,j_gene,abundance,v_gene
CASSSQADRGETQYF,TGCGCCAGCAGCTCCCAAGCGGACCGCGGGGAGACCCAGTACTTC,.,TRBJ2-5,.,TRBV5-1
CANRRVNNEQFF,TGTGCCAATCGCAGGGTCAACAATGAGCAGTTCTTC,.,TRBJ2-1,.,TRBV27
CASSWGQVTDTQYF,TGTGCCAGCAGTTGGGGACAGGTCACAGATACGCAGTATTTT,TRBD1,TRBJ2-3,.,TRBV28
CASLDRTYEQYF,TGTGCCAGCCTAGACAGGACCTACGAGCAGTACTTC,.,TRBJ2-7,few,TRBV21-1
CASSPAQNTEAFF,TGTGCCAGCAGCCCGGCCCAAAACACTGAAGCTTTCTTT,.,TRBJ1-1,few,TRBV18
CSPGTLSSYNEQFF,TGCAGCCCCGGGACTCTCAGCTCCTACAATGAGCAGTTCTTC,.,TRBJ2-1,few,TRBV20-1
CATSPGHLYEQYF,TGTGCCACCAGCCCTGGACACCTATACGAGCAGTACTTC,.,TRBJ2-7,.,TRBV15
CATSDQGTDYGYTF,TGTGCCACCAGTGACCAGGGGACGGATTATGGCTACACCTTC,.,TRBJ1-2,.,TRBV24-1
CATSRDKDPRRAWYGYTF,TGTGCCACCAGCAGAGATAAGGACCCCCGCAGGGCATGGTATGGCTACACCTTC,.,TRBJ1-2,few,TRBV15
CSVAGGGPEAFF,TGCAGCGTTGCCGGTGGGGGACCTGAAGCTTTCTTT,.,TRBJ1-1,.,TRBV29-1
CASQTGTNYEQYF,TGTGCCAGCCAAACCGGGACCAACTACGAGCAGTACTTC,.,TRBJ2-7,many,TRBV6-2/TRBV6-3
CASSPPNFGPSTQYF,TGTGCCAGCAGCCCCCCCAACTTTGGACCTTCTACGCAGTATTTT,.,TRBJ2-3,few,TRBV13
CATSRDLAGYQETQYF,TGTGCCACCAGCAGAGACCTAGCGGGGTACCAAGAGACCCAGTACTTC,TRBD2,TRBJ2-5,.,TRBV15
CSARTGGKDTQYF,TGCAGTGCTAGGACAGGGGGGAAAGATACGCAGTATTTT,TRBD1,TRBJ2-3,.,TRBV20-1
CSPTGSNGYTF,TGCAGTCCGACAGGGTCGAATGGCTACACCTTC,TRBD1,TRBJ1-2,few,TRBV20-1
CSARVGTSGRTQYF,TGCAGTGCTAGAGTGGGGACTAGCGGGAGGACGCAGTATTTT,TRBD2,TRBJ2-3,few,TRBV20-1
CSAREGIGYGYTF,TGCAGTGCTAGAGAGGGTATTGGGTATGGCTACACCTTC,.,TRBJ1-2,.,TRBV20-1
CASSSPLGLAGTDTQYF,TGTGCCAGTAGTTCGCCACTGGGACTAGCGGGGACAGATACGCAGTATTTT,TRBD2,TRBJ2-3,once,TRBV19
CASGPGFRNTEAFF,TGTGCCAGCGGCCCAGGGTTTAGGAACACTGAAGCTTTCTTT,.,TRBJ1-1,few,TRBV11-2
CSARVGSDSNQPQHF,TGCAGTGCTAGAGTTGGGTCGGACAGCAATCAGCCCCAGCATTTT,.,TRBJ1-5,few,TRBV20-1
CSARVPAGGQHEQFF,TGCAGTGCTAGAGTTCCAGCGGGGGGGCAACATGAGCAGTTCTTC,TRBD2,TRBJ2-1,.,TRBV20-1
CASSKEQGATGELFF,TGTGCCAGCAGCAAAGAACAGGGGGCAACCGGGGAGCTGTTTTTT,TRBD1,TRBJ2-2,.,TRBV2
CASSTTSGTRQETQYF,TGTGCCAGCAGTACGACTAGCGGGACGCGCCAAGAGACCCAGTACTTC,TRBD2,TRBJ2-5,.,TRBV6-4
CSARQEWTWGYTF,TGCAGTGCTAGGCAGGAGTGGACTTGGGGCTACACCTTC,.,TRBJ1-2,.,TRBV20-1
CASSEVSPAYQPQHF,TGTGCCAGCAGTGAAGTCTCGCCAGCCTATCAGCCCCAGCATTTT,.,TRBJ1-5,few,TRBV2
CAGSPRGLTGELFF,TGTGCCGGCAGCCCGCGGGGGCTCACCGGGGAGCTGTTTTTT,.,TRBJ2-2,.,TRBV7-8
CAISLEGYNNEQFF,TGTGCCATCAGCTTAGAGGGCTACAACAATGAGCAGTTCTTC,.,TRBJ2-1,.,TRBV13
CSANTGTNVREQYF,TGCAGTGCAAACACCGGGACCAACGTACGGGAGCAGTACTTC,.,TRBJ2-7,few,TRBV20-1